Listed here are 31 T cell receptor beta chains from one sample, sequenced in a study of beta chain features in type 1 diabetes. The isolated RNA, all of it, was reverse transcribed, so expressed TCRB transcripts were what got sequenced. Using immunoSEQ multiplex PCR, the repertoire was profiled, and TCRdb retains in-frame clones only, with some absent. The sample has 65,000 to 85,000 clones; roughly 50% are singletons. Study results and caveats: TCRB CDR3s were moderately but significantly shorter in Type 1 diabetes patients in all four CD4+ subsets.

Antigens for these TCRs are unknown. The sequenced sample was central memory CD4+ T cells from blood. These receptors were collected from a man under 40 with type 1 diabetes.

This sequence joins TRBV14 and TRBJ2-3; D possibly corresponds to TRBD2 (6 bases). The CDR3 contains 18 residues. Germline V lookup: CDR1 SGHDN, CDR2 FVKESK. V lost 1 base, J lost 0 bases, and 17 bases lay in between. DNA for the CDR3: TGTGCCAGCAGCCAAGCCCGGGGGTGGGCGGCTAGCACAGATACGCAGTATTTT. Residues: CASSQARGWAASTDTQYF.

This chain links TRBV19 with TRBJ1-4; D remains unclear. Germline CDR1 LNHDA, CDR2 SQIVND (reference sequence). This CDR3 spans 13 amino acids. V lost 5 bases and J 8 bases, leaving 12 bases between the germline ends. The CDR3 DNA is TGTGCCAGTAGTTGGCAGGAACGAGAAAAACTGTTTTTT. As protein: CASSWQEREKLFF.

This sequence joins TRBV30 and TRBJ2-2; D gene ambiguous. V lost 8 bases to trimming and J lost 3 bases, with 7 bases between them. This CDR3 is built from 11 residues. From germline, CDR1 is GTSNPN and CDR2 SVGIG (reference sequence). In DNA, the CDR3 is TGTGCCCGATCAGACACCGGGGAGCTGTTTTTT. This sequence encodes CARSDTGELFF.

This clone was seen a handful of times. Compared with germline, one end of the junction differs, possibly owing to a read error. V and J are TRBV2 and TRBJ2-3; D unresolved. CDR1 and CDR2 from the germline V gene are SNHLY and FYNNEI. The CDR3 spans 11 residues. CDR3: CASSDYDRQYF. The CDR3 DNA sequence: TGTGCCAGCAGTGATTATGATAGGCAGTATTTT.

The rearrangement joins TRBV7-6 to TRBJ2-3; 7 nucleotides match TRBD1. The germline V gene encodes CDR1 SGHVS and CDR2 FNYEAQ. Germline trimming cut 8 bases from V and 0 bases from J; bases unmatched to any gene: 2. CDR3 length: 13 amino acids. The CDR3 nucleotides are TGTGCCAGCGGGACAGCTAGCACAGATACGCAGTATTTT. Residues: CASGTASTDTQYF.

In its sample, this clone was seen a few times. The chain has TRBV10-1 and TRBJ2-2; 11 nucleotides align to TRBD1. The CDR3 runs 13 residues. CDR1 is WNHNN, CDR2 SYGVQD, per germline (reference sequence). Trimming cost V 6 bases and J 6 bases; bases outside gene matches: 0. The CDR3 DNA sequence: TGCGCCAGCAGGGGACAGGGGGCCGGGGAGCTGTTTTTT. Translation gives CASRGQGAGELFF.

The chain recombines TRBV7-2 with TRBJ2-5; 8 nucleotides line up with TRBD2. CDR3 length: 14 amino acids. J lost 5 bases, V lost 5 bases, and 7 bases had no gene match. Germline CDR1 reads SGHTA; CDR2 reads FQGNSA. The CDR3 bases are TGTGCCAGCAGCCGGGCTAGCGGGTTGGAGACCCAGTACTTC. Protein product: CASSRASGLETQYF.

The chain is built from TRBV5-1 and TRBJ2-7; 8 bases are a match to TRBD1. The V gene end was trimmed by 4 bases and the J gene end by 3 bases; junction bases not matched to a gene: 6. This CDR3 contains 14 residues. Germline lookup yields CDR1 SGHRS and CDR2 YFSETQ. CDR3 sequence reads: CASSGGQAHYEQYF. Written as DNA, the CDR3 is TGCGCCAGCAGCGGGGGACAGGCACACTACGAGCAGTACTTC.

This clone was seen a few times. The chain recombines TRBV7-2 with TRBJ2-5, with D tentatively TRBD2 (5 bases). The V end was cut by 2 bases, the J end by 5 bases, with 6 bases between. This CDR3 region has 12 residues. Germline V lookup: CDR1 SGHTA, CDR2 FQGNSA. CDR3 amino acids: CASSLRRETQYF. CDR3 bases: TGTGCCAGCAGCTTAAGGAGGGAGACCCAGTACTTC. The complete variable domain, with remaining parts taken from reference TRBV7-2 and TRBJ2-5, reads GAGVSQSPSNKVTEKGKDVELRCDPISGHTALYWYRQSLGQGLEFLIYFQGNSAPDKSGLPSDRFSAERTGGSVSTLTIQRTQQEDSAVYLCASSLRRETQYFGPGTRLLVL.

This clone was observed a few times. This CDR3 is CASSSPWTGHPTKLFF. The CDR3 nucleotides are TGTGCCAGTAGTAGCCCCTGGACAGGGCATCCTACGAAACTGTTTTTT. The V gene is TRBV19, the J gene TRBJ1-4, with 8 bases fitting TRBD1. CDR3 length: 16 amino acids. Germline CDR1 is LNHDA and CDR2 is SQIVND (reference sequence). V shed 4 bases and J 11 bases; nucleotides not matched to a gene: 15.

CDR3 bases: TGTGCCAGCAGTTATAGCGACTCCTACAATGAGCAGTTCTTC. Its protein product is CASSYSDSYNEQFF. The genes are TRBV11-2 and TRBJ2-1; TRBD2 might be the D (5 bases). V was clipped by 6 bases and J by 0 bases, with 9 bases between them. The CDR3 runs to 14 residues. From germline, CDR1 is SGHAT and CDR2 FQNNGV.

The rearrangement uses TRBV19 and TRBJ2-7; D is unclear. V was pared by 5 bases and J by 3 bases, with 14 bases between. The V gene's germline CDR1 is LNHDA and CDR2 SQIVND (reference sequence). The CDR3 has 14 amino acids. CDR3 loop: CASSVALDLYEQYF. The CDR3 nucleotides are TGTGCCAGTAGTGTGGCCCTAGACCTCTACGAGCAGTACTTC.

The chain couples TRBV5-1 to TRBJ2-1; 9 nucleotides align to TRBD2. J was trimmed by 1 base and V by 0 bases; bases with no gene match: 5. The CDR3 spans 17 residues. CDR1 and CDR2 from the germline V gene are SGHRS and YFSETQ. The CDR3 nucleotides read TGCGCCAGCAGCTTGGGACTAGCGGCCTCGTCCTACAATGAGCAGTTCTTC. Its protein product is CASSLGLAASSYNEQFF.

The V gene is TRBV11-2, the J gene TRBJ1-1; 8 bases match TRBD1. CDR3 length: 13 amino acids. Per the germline V gene, CDR1 is SGHAT and CDR2 is FQNNGV. V lost 6 bases and J lost 4; bases outside the gene matches: 4. CDR3 bases: TGTGCCAGCAGAAGTACAGGGGGCACTGAAGCTTTCTTT. Its translation: CASRSTGGTEAFF.

The chain combines TRBV6-6 with TRBJ2-1, with D tentatively TRBD2 (6 bases). V lost 7 bases to trimming and J lost 6 bases, with 16 bases between them. The germline V gene encodes CDR1 MNHNY and CDR2 SVGAGI (reference sequence). The CDR3 is 14 residues long. The CDR3 DNA sequence: TGTGCCAGCACCAACGGGCAGGGAGGCAATGAGCAGTTCTTC. Protein product: CASTNGQGGNEQFF.

This clone showed up just a few times. CDR3 in amino acids: CASGQGPGSIGGYTF. CDR3 bases: TGTGCCAGCGGACAGGGCCCAGGTTCGATAGGAGGCTACACCTTC. V usage is TRBV9 and J usage is TRBJ1-2; the match to TRBD1 covers 8 bases. J was trimmed by 8 bases and V by 7 bases; bases with no gene match: 16. The germline gives CDR1 SGDLS, CDR2 YYNGEE. The CDR3 contains 15 residues.

This clone was seen only a few times. The chain carries TRBV29-1 and TRBJ2-3; a weak D match, TRBD2 (6 bases). This CDR3 spans 14 amino acids. V was trimmed by 7 bases and J by 2 bases, leaving 16 bases between them. CDR1 SQVTM and CDR2 ANQGSEA come from the germline V gene. The CDR3 nucleotides read TGCAGCGCCGCCAAACCGGGGGTCACAGATACGCAGTATTTT. This sequence encodes CSAAKPGVTDTQYF.

The chain joins TRBV9 to TRBJ2-2, with TRBD1 as a possible D gene (6 bases). Germline CDR1 SGDLS, CDR2 YYNGEE. Trimming removed 3 bases from V and 1 base from J, with 10 bases in between. CDR3 length: 15 residues. CDR3 DNA sequence: TGTGCCAGCAGCGAGCAGGGGCTGAACACCGGGGAGCTGTTTTTT. This sequence encodes CASSEQGLNTGELFF.

The DNA for the CDR3 is TGCAGCGTTTCTAAGCGGGAGAACACCGGGGAGCTGTTTTTT. Translated: CSVSKRENTGELFF. The chain combines TRBV29-1 with TRBJ2-2, with 7 bases identical to TRBD2. CDR1 and CDR2 from the germline V gene are SQVTM and ANQGSEA. Unmatched junction bases numbered 4, after V lost 5 bases and J lost 1 base. This CDR3 spans 14 amino acids.

This clone was found a few times. This chain links TRBV19 with TRBJ1-1; D is ambiguous. V was cut by 3 bases and J by 11 bases, with 13 bases left in between. The CDR3 consists of 12 residues. CDR1 and CDR2 from the germline V gene are LNHDA and SQIVND (reference sequence). CDR3 sequence (DNA): TGTGCCAGTAGTATTCTCCCCTTTGAGGCTTTCTTT. This translates into CASSILPFEAFF.

The rearrangement joins TRBV13 to TRBJ1-1; D perhaps matches TRBD1 (6 bases). The germline V gene encodes CDR1 PRHDT and CDR2 FYEKMQ (reference sequence). Trimming left V 5 bases short and J 6 bases short, with 7 bases between. This CDR3 region has 11 residues. CDR3 sequence: CASSKGAEAFF. The CDR3 DNA reads as TGTGCCAGCAGCAAGGGGGCTGAAGCTTTCTTT. Variable domain in full (rest from reference TRBV13 and TRBJ1-1): AAGVIQSPRHLIKEKRETATLKCYPIPRHDTVYWYQQGPGQDPQFLISFYEKMQSDKGSIPDRFSAQQFSDYHSELNMSSLELGDSALYFCASSKGAEAFFGQGTRLTVV.

In this sample, this clone turned up a few times. V gene TRBV6-5 combines with J gene TRBJ1-1; 9 positions match TRBD1. The J segment lost 5 bases and the V segment lost 4 bases, leaving 8 bases of the junction unmatched. CDR3 length: 15 residues. The germline gives CDR1 MNHEY, CDR2 SVGAGI. The CDR3 nucleotides are TGTGCCAGCAGTTCACAGGGGGCCGAAGGGACTGAAGCTTTCTTT. Residues: CASSSQGAEGTEAFF.

The chain carries TRBV5-1 and TRBJ1-2; no reliable D call. This CDR3 spans 14 amino acids. The V gene lost 7 bases and the J gene lost 6 bases, with 19 bases spanning the gap. Germline CDR1 and CDR2: SGHRS and YFSETQ. In nucleotides, the CDR3 is TGCGCCAGCCAAACCGGGTCTTTGCCCGATGGCTACACCTTC. This translates into CASQTGSLPDGYTF.

The V and J genes are TRBV6-6 and TRBJ1-5; 9 bases map to TRBD1. Germline V gene lookup returns CDR1 MNHNY and CDR2 SVGAGI (reference sequence). This CDR3 is built from 16 residues. Trimming took 6 bases from V and 0 from J; bases not matched to a gene: 6. CDR3 amino acids: CASSDTGGYSNQPQHF. The CDR3 DNA sequence: TGTGCCAGCAGCGATACAGGGGGCTATAGCAATCAGCCCCAGCATTTT.

The chain carries TRBV5-1 and TRBJ1-1; tentative D call: TRBD1 (5 bases). Trimming took 4 bases from V and 0 from J, leaving 13 bases between them. The length of the CDR3 is 15 residues. Germline lookup yields CDR1 SGHRS and CDR2 YFSETQ. The CDR3 region is CASSAGRLLNTEAFF. CDR3 bases: TGCGCCAGCAGCGCGGGACGTCTCTTGAACACTGAAGCTTTCTTT. The full variable domain, completed using reference TRBV5-1 and TRBJ1-1, is KAGVTQTPRYLIKTRGQQVTLSCSPISGHRSVSWYQQTPGQGLQFLFEYFSETQRNKGNFPGRFSGRQFSNSRSEMNVSTLELGDSALYLCASSAGRLLNTEAFFGQGTRLTVV.

The rearrangement joins TRBV30 to TRBJ2-7; D is possibly TRBD1 (5 bases). V was pared by 0 bases and J by 2 bases, with 8 bases between. The germline V gene has CDR1 GTSNPN and CDR2 SVGIG (reference sequence). The CDR3 loop spans 13 amino acids. The CDR3 here is CAWSVGATYEQYF. CDR3 DNA: TGTGCCTGGAGTGTAGGGGCAACCTACGAGCAGTACTTC.

CDR3 sequence: CASSQDQGLGEQYF. The CDR3 DNA is TGCGCCAGCAGCCAAGATCAGGGGTTGGGAGAGCAGTACTTC. The chain uses TRBV4-1 and TRBJ2-7; TRBD1 is a possible D gene (6 bases). Germline V gene lookup returns CDR1 MGHRA and CDR2 YSYEKL. The CDR3 length is 14 residues. V was trimmed by 0 bases and J by 7 bases, leaving 13 bases between them.

Only a few counts were recorded for this clone. V and J are TRBV5-6 and TRBJ2-5; 9 nucleotides agree with TRBD1. This CDR3 comprises 13 residues. The V and J ends lost 4 bases and 6 bases, in that order; junction bases with no gene match: 4. Per the germline V gene, CDR1 is SGHDT and CDR2 is YYEEEE. CDR3 sequence (DNA): TGTGCCAGCAGCGGAGGACAGGGGCAGACCCAGTACTTC. It is translated as CASSGGQGQTQYF. Full variable domain (remainder filled in from reference TRBV5-6 and TRBJ2-5): DAGVTQSPTHLIKTRGQQVTLRCSPKSGHDTVSWYQQALGQGPQFIFQYYEEEERQRGNFPDRFSGHQFPNYSSELNVNALLLGDSALYLCASSGGQGQTQYFGPGTRLLVL.

This clone was detected only a few times. V usage is TRBV5-4 and J usage is TRBJ2-1, with unresolved D. The V gene lost 0 bases and the J gene lost 8 bases, with 9 bases spanning the gap. CDR1 and CDR2 from the germline V gene are SGHNT and YYREEE (reference sequence). This CDR3 has 13 residues. The CDR3 here is CASSLAGLHEQFF. CDR3 bases: TGTGCCAGCAGCTTGGCCGGGTTGCATGAGCAGTTCTTC.

This chain uses TRBV6-5 with TRBJ1-2; no firm D call. The CDR3 is 14 amino acids. The V end lost 0 bases, the J end lost 8 bases, and 13 bases lay between the germline ends. Germline CDR1 and CDR2: MNHEY and SVGAGI. Here the CDR3 reads CASSYSWQANGYTF. CDR3 in DNA: TGTGCCAGCAGTTACTCGTGGCAGGCGAACGGCTACACCTTC.

The V and J genes are TRBV7-2 and TRBJ2-7; 10 nucleotides agree with TRBD1. CDR1 SGHTA and CDR2 FQGNSA come from the germline V gene. After removal of 7 bases from V and 5 bases from J, the junction contained 8 bases not matched to a gene. The CDR3 is 14 residues long. The CDR3: CASNDRDRGHEQYF. CDR3 DNA: TGTGCCAGCAACGACCGGGACAGGGGCCACGAGCAGTACTTC. Filled out from reference TRBV7-2 and TRBJ2-7, the complete variable domain reads GAGVSQSPSNKVTEKGKDVELRCDPISGHTALYWYRQSLGQGLEFLIYFQGNSAPDKSGLPSDRFSAERTGGSVSTLTIQRTQQEDSAVYLCASNDRDRGHEQYFGPGTRLTVT.